The sequence of this T cell receptor beta chain was determined in a study of low-dose radiotherapy and immunotherapy resistance in tumors. Study background: Aspirin 300 mg was given orally each day for four cycles from cycle 1 day 1.

Time point noted: after trial treatment. Treatment given: LDRT plus nivolumab, ipilimumab, low-dose cyclophosphamide and aspirin (RACIN trial). The donors' treatment consisted of nivolumab, ipilimumab, aspirin, low-dose cyclophosphamide and low-dose radiotherapy. Each eligible patient had an advanced solid tumor, and these tumors lacked tumor-infiltrating lymphocytes. There are many counts of this clonotype. Gene-specific TRAV and TRBV primers were used for first-strand cDNA, covering alpha and beta chains. The PCR that amplified TCRs ran for about 18 cycles, relying on a constant-region primer and a V-primer adapter. TCRdb re-called the reads through MiXCR, storing one row per CDR3 protein. The table has some 100,000 distinct CDR3 sequences, about 20% seen once. The sample consisted of PBMCs, taken after low-dose radiotherapy plus immunotherapy. This receptor was identified in a female donor with ovarian cancer.

This CDR3 reads CSVEGGGQPQHF. The DNA of the CDR3 is TGCAGCGTTGAAGGGGGAGGTCAGCCCCAGCATTTT. The chain combines TRBV29-1 with TRBJ1-5; D remains unclear. Trimming took off 1 base at V and 6 bases at J, with 7 bases between the two ends. The CDR3 runs 12 residues. Germline lookup yields CDR1 SQVTM and CDR2 ANQGSEA.